The 30 T cell receptor beta chains below all came from one sample that was sequenced in a study of tumor-infiltrating lymphocytes in primary liver carcinoma. Germline DNA was extracted alongside blood RNA, which was obtained from unsorted whole blood. Production of TCR beta cDNA used around 0.45 ug total RNA together with a constant-region primer. The TCR beta library was amplified through three nested multiplex PCR rounds in a modified ARM-PCR procedure. The first two PCR rounds used TRBV1-TRBV30 forward primers with a C-beta reverse primer, 9 to 11 cycles each. TCRdb re-called the multiplex PCR reads with MiXCR, one entry per CDR3 protein. This sample has 250,000 to 350,000 distinct CDR3 sequences, with more than 55% found just once. The sequencing sample was made of peripheral blood. These receptors originate from a woman aged 30 to 39 with primary liver carcinoma and hepatitis B virus infection.

The rearrangement uses TRBV12-5 and TRBJ2-7, with D perhaps TRBD1 or TRBD2 (6 bases each). V lost 0 bases to trimming and J lost 2 bases, with 14 bases between them. Germline CDR1 is LGHNT and CDR2 is FRNRAP. The CDR3 is 16 residues long. CDR3 in DNA: TGTGCTAGTGGTTTGGTGCGGAGGGGGACCACCTACGAGCAGTACTTC. Residues: CASGLVRRGTTYEQYF.

J is TRBJ2-5 and V is TRBV5-6; a weak D match, TRBD2 (6 bases). Germline V gene data show CDR1 as SGHDT and CDR2 as YYEEEE. The CDR3 has 14 residues. The ends were cut back, 2 bases at V and 1 base at J, with 9 bases in the middle. The CDR3 bases are TGTGCCAGCAGCTTACGGGAGATCCAAGAGACCCAGTACTTC. Translation gives CASSLREIQETQYF.

Only a few counts were recorded for this clonotype. The genes are TRBV10-2 and TRBJ1-2; D not certain. The CDR3 sequence is 13 residues long. V dropped 7 bases and J dropped 8 bases, with 17 bases sitting between them. Germline V CDR1 and CDR2: WSHSY, SAAADI. The DNA for the CDR3 is TGCGCCAGCAAGGGAGTGACTATGTGGGGCTACACCTTC. Its protein product is CASKGVTMWGYTF.

For this clonotype: A junction boundary mismatches the germline segment, possibly from a read error. The chain carries TRBV11-2 and TRBJ2-1, with unresolved D. CDR3 length: 16 amino acids. The V gene's germline CDR1 is SGHAT and CDR2 FQNNGV. The CDR3: CASSLDQGRNSYEQFF. In nucleotides, the CDR3 is TGTGCCAGCAGTTTAGATCAAGGTCGGAACTCCTACGAGCAGTTCTTC.

This clonotype came up many times. The V call is TRBV7-9, the J call TRBJ1-2, with TRBD1 identical over 7 bases. Losses at the gene ends were 5 bases for V and 4 bases for J; bases not matched to a gene: 7. Germline lookup yields CDR1 SEHNR and CDR2 FQNEAQ (reference sequence). This CDR3 contains 14 residues. Written as DNA, the CDR3 is TGTGCCAGCAGCAATCGACAGGGTGTCTATGGCTACACCTTC. Translation: CASSNRQGVYGYTF.

Concerning this clonotype: The junction and the germline gene differ at one end; a read error may be behind it. The gene calls are TRBV11-2 and TRBJ2-6; the D is unclear. Germline loops: CDR1 SGHAT, CDR2 FQNNGV. The CDR3 has 13 residues. Written as DNA, the CDR3 is TGTGCCAGCGGCTTAGCAGGGGCCAACGTCCTGACTTTC. This gives the protein CASGLAGANVLTF.

Ten or more counts support this clonotype. The gene calls are TRBV11-2 and TRBJ2-1; no definite D call. The CDR3 is 15 amino acids. Trimming took off 0 bases at V and 8 bases at J, with 14 bases between the two ends. Germline V lookup: CDR1 SGHAT, CDR2 FQNNGV. Written as DNA, the CDR3 is TGTGCCAGCAGCTTAGAGTCCTTAAGTATCCATGAGCAGTTCTTC. This encodes CASSLESLSIHEQFF.

The gene calls are TRBV7-9 and TRBJ2-3, with D hard to call. Deletions cut 5 bases from V and 4 bases from J, with 7 bases between. Germline lookup yields CDR1 SEHNR and CDR2 FQNEAQ (reference sequence). The length of the CDR3 is 12 residues. The CDR3 DNA is TGTGCCAGCAGCCCCGTTTCAGATACGCAGTATTTT. Its translation is CASSPVSDTQYF.

In this sample, this clonotype turned up many times. V and J are TRBV30 and TRBJ1-5; no clear D. This CDR3 has 11 amino acids. Germline V gene sequence: CDR1 GTSNPN, CDR2 SVGIG (reference sequence). V was trimmed by 0 bases and J by 11 bases, leaving 8 bases between them. The CDR3 sequence is CAWSVKGAQHF. In DNA form, the CDR3 reads TGTGCCTGGAGTGTAAAGGGAGCCCAGCATTTT.

The genes are TRBV12-5 and TRBJ2-1; perhaps TRBD2 as D (5 bases). Germline V gives CDR1 LGHNT, CDR2 FRNRAP. The CDR3 runs to 13 residues. The V end was cut by 7 bases, the J end by 4 bases, with 11 bases between. In DNA, the CDR3 is TGTGCTAGTGCGGGGTGGGATTACAATGAGCAGTTCTTC. Residues: CASAGWDYNEQFF. The complete variable domain, with remaining parts taken from reference TRBV12-5 and TRBJ2-1, reads DARVTQTPRHKVTEMGQEVTMRCQPILGHNTVFWYRQTMMQGLELLAYFRNRAPLDDSGMPKDRFSAEMPDATLATLKIQPSEPRDSAVYFCASAGWDYNEQFFGPGTRLTVL.

The chain has TRBV12-3 or TRBV12-4 and TRBJ2-1; D may be TRBD2 (6 bases). The CDR3 covers 15 residues. Trimming pared 3 bases from V and 1 base from J, leaving 10 bases between. CDR3 residues: CASSLGLWSYNEQFF. The CDR3 region has the DNA TGTGCCAGCAGTTTGGGACTGTGGTCCTACAATGAGCAGTTCTTC.

This clonotype was seen more than once but under ten times. The chain has TRBV6-5 and TRBJ2-1; D not resolved. The germline gives CDR1 MNHEY, CDR2 SVGAGI. The germline V and J ends were trimmed by 4 bases and 8 bases, with 15 bases remaining between them. CDR3 length: 14 amino acids. The CDR3 region is CASSSPGQSHEQFF. For the CDR3, the DNA is TGTGCCAGCAGTTCCCCGGGCCAATCGCATGAGCAGTTCTTC.

As to this clonotype: It may be a read error: a sequence one base away is much more abundant. V gene TRBV29-1 combines with J gene TRBJ2-2, with D maybe TRBD2 (6 bases). CDR1 is SQVTM and CDR2 is ANQGSEA in the germline V gene. The CDR3 totals 14 residues. The CDR3, as DNA: TGCAGCGCTCTAAGAACAAGGAACACCGGGGGGCTGTTTTTT. This sequence encodes CSALRTRNTGGLFF.

In the case of this clonotype: At one boundary the junction diverges from the germline segment, which might be a read error. V gene TRBV6-2 or TRBV6-3 combines with J gene TRBJ1-5; a weak D match, TRBD1 (6 bases). The CDR3 is 14 residues long. Germline assignment: CDR1 MNHEY and CDR2 SVGEGT. The CDR3 coding sequence is TGTGTCAGCAGGGCTAAGGGGGGGGCGGGACCCCAGCATTTT. Translated, it gives CVSRAKGGAGPQHF.

The rearrangement links TRBV5-4 to TRBJ2-7; 8 bases fit TRBD1. The V segment lost 3 bases and the J segment 6 bases; nucleotides outside the gene matches: 14. The CDR3 is made up of 16 amino acids. CDR1 and CDR2 from the germline V gene are SGHNT and YYREEE (reference sequence). The CDR3 region is CASSYYWTGHIGEQYF. The CDR3 DNA sequence: TGTGCCAGCAGCTACTATTGGACAGGGCATATCGGCGAGCAGTACTTC.

This clonotype has only a few counts. The CDR3 loop is CASSAREGGTDTQYF. The CDR3 bases are TGTGCCAGCAGCGCTCGGGAGGGCGGCACAGATACGCAGTATTTT. This rearrangement joins TRBV5-4 to TRBJ2-3; 8 bases line up with TRBD2. In germline, CDR1 is SGHNT, CDR2 YYREEE (reference sequence). The CDR3 runs to 15 residues. Trimming at V came to 4 bases and at J to 1 base, leaving 5 bases not matched to a gene.

This clonotype was seen more than once but under ten times. This sequence joins TRBV6-6 and TRBJ1-2; possible D gene TRBD1, 5 bases. This CDR3 is 17 amino acids long. Germline CDR1 MNHNY, CDR2 SVGAGI (reference sequence). Trimming removed 0 bases from V and 1 base from J, with 15 bases in between. CDR3 bases: TGTGCCAGCAGTTACTCTCCCGGGGGACTGATTAACTATGGCTACACCTTC. It translates to CASSYSPGGLINYGYTF.

This clonotype came up a few times. A read error may account for a junction end that differs from germline. This chain joins TRBV4-2 and TRBJ2-1; D gene ambiguous. This CDR3 region has 13 residues. Per germline, CDR1 LGHNA and CDR2 YNFKEQ. The CDR3 sequence: CASNQERSSERFF. In nucleotides, the CDR3 is TGCGCCAGCAACCAAGAGAGGTCCAGTGAGCGGTTCTTC.

The sample holds a few counts of this clonotype. The chain carries TRBV6-8 and TRBJ1-2; a possible D gene is TRBD1 (6 bases). Germline CDR1 is MNHGY and CDR2 is SAAAGT. CDR3 length equals 12 residues. V lost 7 bases, J lost 9 bases, and 15 bases lay in between. CDR3 DNA: TGTGCCAGCATCCCAGGGGCCGATCGCTACACCTTC. It codes for CASIPGADRYTF.

This clonotype was counted ten times or more. This chain links TRBV12-3 or TRBV12-4 with TRBJ2-7, with D perhaps TRBD1 or TRBD2 (5 bases each). The CDR3 is 14 residues long. V lost 6 bases and J lost 3, with 15 bases in between. CDR3 sequence: CASSTGTQIYEQYF. The CDR3 DNA is TGTGCCAGCAGCACCGGGACCCAAATCTACGAGCAGTACTTC.

This clonotype was picked up one time. The chain employs TRBV28 and TRBJ1-4; 11 nucleotides agree with TRBD1. The CDR3 length is 16 residues. Unmatched junction bases numbered 10, after V lost 6 bases and J lost 7 bases. CDR1 MDHEN and CDR2 SYDVKM come from the germline V gene. CDR3 nucleotides: TGTGCCAGCAGCCACCCCAAGGGACAGGGGGGTGAAAAACTGTTTTTT. Protein sequence: CASSHPKGQGGEKLFF. The variable domain in full, with the rest retrieved from reference TRBV28 and TRBJ1-4, is DVKVTQSSRYLVKRTGEKVFLECVQDMDHENMFWYRQDPGLGLRLIYFSYDVKMKEKGDIPEGYSVSREKKERFSLILESASTNQTSMYLCASSHPKGQGGEKLFFGSGTQLSVL.

Comments on this clonotype: A read error is possible here, since a much larger clone lies one base away. CDR3 nucleotides: TGTACCAGCAGTTTTTACCGAGGGACTGAAGCTTTCTTT. Encoded protein: CTSSFYRGTEAFF. This chain uses TRBV6-6 with TRBJ1-1; D gene ambiguous. This CDR3 is built from 13 residues. The germline CDR1 and CDR2 sequences are MNHNY and SVGAGI (reference sequence).

The J gene is TRBJ2-2, the V gene TRBV4-1; D may match TRBD1 or TRBD2 (5 bases each). Germline CDR1 and CDR2: MGHRA and YSYEKL. The CDR3 consists of 15 residues. V was pared by 6 bases and J by 7 bases, with 18 bases between. CDR3 residues: CASRLREGAGGELFF. For the CDR3, the DNA is TGCGCCAGCAGACTTAGGGAAGGGGCGGGCGGGGAGCTGTTTTTT.

About this clonotype itself: The germline gene is not matched at one end of the junction; a read error may be the cause. The CDR3 spells CASSLGGNAGELFF. The CDR3 DNA follows: TGTGCCAGCAGCTTGGGAGGGAACGCCGGGGAGCTGTTTTTT. This chain connects TRBV5-8 to TRBJ2-2; tentative D call: TRBD2 (5 bases). Germline CDR1 SGHTS, CDR2 YDEGEE. CDR3 length: 14 amino acids.

The rearrangement links TRBV4-3 to TRBJ1-5, with D possibly being TRBD1 (5 bases). V was shortened by 2 bases and J by 7 bases, with 15 bases between the two germline ends. The germline gives CDR1 LGHNA, CDR2 YSLEER. The length of the CDR3 is 15 residues. CDR3 in amino acids: CASSQSERGRQPQHF. CDR3 nucleotide sequence: TGCGCCAGCAGCCAATCCGAAAGGGGAAGGCAGCCCCAGCATTTT.

This clonotype was detected a few times. At one end, the junction sequence differs from germline, possibly due to a read error. J is TRBJ1-2 and V is TRBV6-2 or TRBV6-3; D is uncertain. Germline V gene lookup returns CDR1 MNHEY and CDR2 SVGEGT. The CDR3 is 11 amino acids. The CDR3 DNA follows: TGTGCCAACAGTACCCCCGGTCGCTACACCTTC. Translation: CANSTPGRYTF.

To note about this clonotype: Germline and junction disagree at one end, which may indicate a read error. V usage is TRBV6-2 or TRBV6-3 and J usage is TRBJ2-7; 7 bases line up with TRBD2. CDR3 length equals 14 residues. The germline V gene has CDR1 MNHEY and CDR2 SVGEGT. CDR3 nucleotides: TGTGCCAGAAGTTATAGCGGGCCCGTCTACGAGCAGTACTTC. This translates into CARSYSGPVYEQYF.

The chain couples TRBV12-3 or TRBV12-4 to TRBJ2-1; D uncertain. The CDR3 contains 12 residues. The V end was cut by 4 bases, the J end by 4 bases, with 5 bases between. For the CDR3, the DNA is TGTGCCAGCAGTTCCGTTTACAATGAGCAGTTCTTC. Its translation: CASSSVYNEQFF.

On this clonotype itself: A much larger clone is a single base away; this may be a read error. The V call is TRBV4-1, the J call TRBJ2-7; no reliable D call. This CDR3 is 13 amino acids long. CDR1 is MGHRA, CDR2 YSYEKL, per germline. The CDR3 coding sequence is TGCCCCAGCAGCCAAACATTCGGATACGAGCAGTACTTC. As protein: CPSSQTFGYEQYF.

About this clonotype itself: Germline is not matched at one junction end, which may reflect a read error. The chain joins TRBV11-2 to TRBJ2-1, with TRBD2 as a possible D gene (6 bases). Germline V gives CDR1 SGHAT, CDR2 FQNNGV. This CDR3 comprises 15 residues. CDR3 in amino acids: CVSSSGLTKYNEQFF. The DNA for the CDR3 is TGTGTCAGCAGCTCAGGACTAACGAAATACAATGAGCAGTTCTTC.